This TCR beta chain was profiled in a study of shared clonotypes between healthy human individuals. Clones were read by immunoSEQ multiplex PCR, and TCRdb kept only the in-frame ones, dropping some. Of around 240,000 clones in the sample, just over 65% were seen once. The sequenced sample was memory CD4+ T cells sorted from blood. The subset here: CD45RA-negative fraction. This receptor was taken from a man aged 30 to 39 in good health.

This CDR3 reads CASRISWTSSSTYEQYF. The CDR3 DNA is TGTGCCAGCCGAATTTCGTGGACATCTTCGAGCACCTACGAGCAGTACTTC. The chain recombines TRBV27 with TRBJ2-7; D may be TRBD1 (5 bases). This CDR3 contains 17 residues. The V gene's germline CDR1 is MNHEY and CDR2 SMNVEV (reference sequence). Trimming removed 8 bases from V and 2 bases from J, with 25 bases in between.